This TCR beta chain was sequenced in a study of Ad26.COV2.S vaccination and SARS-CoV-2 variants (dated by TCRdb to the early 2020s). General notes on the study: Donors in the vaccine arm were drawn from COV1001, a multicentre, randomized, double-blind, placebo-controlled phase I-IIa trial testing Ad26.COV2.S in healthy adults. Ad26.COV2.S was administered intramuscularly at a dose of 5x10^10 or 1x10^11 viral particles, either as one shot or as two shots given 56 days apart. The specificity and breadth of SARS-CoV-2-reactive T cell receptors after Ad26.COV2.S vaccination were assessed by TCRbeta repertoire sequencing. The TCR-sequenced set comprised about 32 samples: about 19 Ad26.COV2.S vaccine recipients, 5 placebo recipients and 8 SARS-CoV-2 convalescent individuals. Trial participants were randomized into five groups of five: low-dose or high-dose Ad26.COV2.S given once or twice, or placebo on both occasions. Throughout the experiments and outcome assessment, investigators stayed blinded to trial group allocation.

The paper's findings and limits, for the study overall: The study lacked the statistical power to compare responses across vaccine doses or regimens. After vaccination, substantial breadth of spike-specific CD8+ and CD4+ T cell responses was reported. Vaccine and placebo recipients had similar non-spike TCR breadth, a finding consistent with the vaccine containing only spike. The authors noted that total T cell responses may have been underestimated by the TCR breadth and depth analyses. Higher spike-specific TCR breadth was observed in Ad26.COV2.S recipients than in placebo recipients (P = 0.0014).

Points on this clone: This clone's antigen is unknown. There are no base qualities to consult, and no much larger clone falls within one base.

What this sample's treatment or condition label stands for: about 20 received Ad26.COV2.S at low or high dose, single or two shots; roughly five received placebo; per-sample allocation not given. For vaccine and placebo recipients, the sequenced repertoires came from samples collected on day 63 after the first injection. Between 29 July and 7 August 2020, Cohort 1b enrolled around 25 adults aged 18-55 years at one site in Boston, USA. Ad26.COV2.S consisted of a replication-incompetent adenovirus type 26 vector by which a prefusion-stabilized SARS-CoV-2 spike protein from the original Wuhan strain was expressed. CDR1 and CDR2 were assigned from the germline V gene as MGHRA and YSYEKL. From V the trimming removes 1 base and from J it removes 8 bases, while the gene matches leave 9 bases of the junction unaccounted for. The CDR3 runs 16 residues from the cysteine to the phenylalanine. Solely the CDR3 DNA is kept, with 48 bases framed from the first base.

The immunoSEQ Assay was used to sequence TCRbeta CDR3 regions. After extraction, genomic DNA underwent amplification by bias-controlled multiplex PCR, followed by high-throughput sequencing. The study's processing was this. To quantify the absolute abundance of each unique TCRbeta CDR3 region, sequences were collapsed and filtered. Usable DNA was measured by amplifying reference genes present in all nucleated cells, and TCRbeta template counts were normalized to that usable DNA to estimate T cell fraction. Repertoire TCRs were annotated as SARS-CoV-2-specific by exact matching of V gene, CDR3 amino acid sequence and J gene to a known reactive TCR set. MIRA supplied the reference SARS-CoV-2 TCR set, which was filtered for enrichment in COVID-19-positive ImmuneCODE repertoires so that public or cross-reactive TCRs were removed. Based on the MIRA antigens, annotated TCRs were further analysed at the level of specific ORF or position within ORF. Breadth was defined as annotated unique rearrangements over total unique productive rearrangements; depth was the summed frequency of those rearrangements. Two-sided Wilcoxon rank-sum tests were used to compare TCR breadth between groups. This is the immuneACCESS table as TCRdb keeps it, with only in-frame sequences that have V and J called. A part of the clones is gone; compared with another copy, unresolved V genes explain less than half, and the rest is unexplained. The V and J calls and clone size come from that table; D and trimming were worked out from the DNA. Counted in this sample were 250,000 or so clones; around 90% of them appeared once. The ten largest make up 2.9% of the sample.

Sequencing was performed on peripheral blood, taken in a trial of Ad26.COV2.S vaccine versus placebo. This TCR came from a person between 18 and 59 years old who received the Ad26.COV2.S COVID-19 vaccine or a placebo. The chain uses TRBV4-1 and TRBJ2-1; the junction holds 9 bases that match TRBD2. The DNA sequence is TGCGCCAGCAGCCAAGGGTGGCGGGAGGGCCTCGATGAGCAGTTCTTC. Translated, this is CASSQGWREGLDEQFF.